This T cell receptor beta chain came from a study of cytomegalovirus exposure and HLA in healthy donors. Across the whole study: The 90 to 150 validation repertoires, a later analysis reported, used the same platform as the approximately 670 repertoires from the first cohort.

Libraries were prepared by immunoSEQ multiplex PCR; TCRdb keeps only in-frame clonotypes and omits some of them. The sample has about 150,000 clones; 85% to 90% are singletons. The validation cohort, a group of roughly 120 subjects, included the donors and was separate from the approximately 680-subject first cohort. General observations from the study: Whilst most TCR sequences proved rare, a subset of public TCRs occurred across many donors. The classifier reportedly diagnosed cytomegalovirus status with high sensitivity and specificity.

With regard to this clone: Its antigen is as yet unknown.

The germline V and J ends were trimmed by 0 bases and 5 bases, with 14 bases remaining between them. The CDR3 is 15 amino acids. Germline CDR1 MNHEY, CDR2 SVGAGI. The chain is built from TRBV6-5 and TRBJ2-7; D is unresolved. This clonotype originated in a woman between 18 and 29 years old in good health and CMV-seropositive. Sequencing input: PBMCs. CDR3 DNA sequence: TGTGCCAGCAGTTACTCCTGGAGAGGTGTCCACGAGCAGTACTTC. It yields the protein CASSYSWRGVHEQYF.